These 30 T cell receptor beta chains originate from one sample sequenced in a study of cytomegalovirus exposure and HLA in healthy donors. In the PCR, 60 Vbeta and 13 Jbeta primers were used. Libraries were prepared by immunoSEQ multiplex PCR; TCRdb keeps only in-frame clonotypes and omits some of them. This table has around 68,000 clones, less than 75% appearing once. The sequenced material came from PBMCs. The receptors derive from a woman younger than 45 in good health and CMV-seronegative.

This chain connects TRBV7-9 to TRBJ1-1; tentatively, D is TRBD1 (5 bases). Between the trimmed V and J ends, which lost 3 bases and 7 bases, there was a span of 15 bases. The CDR3 contains 14 residues. Germline V gene data show CDR1 as SEHNR and CDR2 as FQNEAQ (reference sequence). The CDR3 here is CASSLTAGLGEAFF. CDR3 bases: TGTGCCAGCAGCTTGACGGCAGGGCTCGGTGAAGCTTTCTTT. Full variable domain (remainder filled in from reference TRBV7-9 and TRBJ1-1): DTGVSQNPRHKITKRGQNVTFRCDPISEHNRLYWYRQTLGQGPEFLTYFQNEAQLEKSRLLSDRFSAERPKGSFSTLEIQRTEQGDSAMYLCASSLTAGLGEAFFGQGTRLTVV.

The V gene is TRBV6-4, the J gene TRBJ2-3; 11 bases line up with TRBD2. The V gene end was trimmed by 0 bases and the J gene end by 4 bases; junction bases not matched to a gene: 6. CDR3 length: 17 residues. The V gene's germline CDR1 is MRHNA and CDR2 SNTAGT. CDR3 in DNA: TGTGCCAGCAGTGACTCGATGTCTAGCGGGGGGTCAGATACGCAGTATTTT. Amino acid sequence: CASSDSMSSGGSDTQYF.

There are a few counts of this clone. The rearrangement uses TRBV5-1 and TRBJ2-2; a possible D gene is TRBD2 (6 bases). The CDR3 totals 16 residues. V lost 7 bases and J 6 bases, leaving 22 bases between the germline ends. The germline V gene encodes CDR1 SGHRS and CDR2 YFSETQ. CDR3 region: CASRAWGAGRSGELFF. CDR3 nucleotides: TGCGCCAGCCGAGCTTGGGGTGCAGGGAGGTCCGGGGAGCTGTTTTTT.

The chain carries TRBV23-1 and TRBJ1-2; TRBD1 is a possible D gene (5 bases). Being an ORF, TRBV23-1 has a function that is uncertain. The CDR3 totals 12 residues. Deletions cut 11 bases from V and 5 bases from J, with 15 bases between. In nucleotides, the CDR3 is TGCGCCTGTCGGCGGGGGGATTATGGCTACACCTTC. Residues: CACRRGDYGYTF.

This clone has just one count. J is TRBJ1-2 and V is TRBV5-6; the D is unclear. This CDR3 spans 15 amino acids. Germline assignment: CDR1 SGHDT and CDR2 YYEEEE. The ends were cut back, 0 bases at V and 1 base at J, with 10 bases in the middle. CDR3 sequence reads: CASSLGQIFNYGYTF. CDR3 nucleotide sequence: TGTGCCAGCAGCTTGGGACAAATTTTTAACTATGGCTACACCTTC.

This clone was recorded once. The chain combines TRBV6-4 with TRBJ2-3; D gene uncertain. Germline loops: CDR1 MRHNA, CDR2 SNTAGT. The CDR3 is 14 residues long. Trimming pared 2 bases from V and 1 base from J, leaving 7 bases between. CDR3 in amino acids: CASSDQAGTDTQYF. In DNA form, the CDR3 reads TGTGCCAGCAGTGACCAGGCTGGCACAGATACGCAGTATTTT.

This clone appeared many times. The chain couples TRBV5-1 to TRBJ2-2, with D tentatively TRBD2 (5 bases). CDR1 and CDR2 from the germline V gene are SGHRS and YFSETQ. With 4 bases removed from V and 2 bases from J, the gap between germline ends came to 15 bases. The CDR3 loop spans 16 amino acids. The CDR3 is CASSPRLGVNTGELFF. DNA for the CDR3: TGCGCCAGCAGCCCCCGGCTCGGGGTTAACACCGGGGAGCTGTTTTTT.

CDR3 nucleotides: TGTGCCAGCAGCCCCAGGGTGGGAGAGCAGTACTTC. Translated, it gives CASSPRVGEQYF. This rearrangement joins TRBV5-5 to TRBJ2-7, with a possible D match to TRBD1 (5 bases). The V and J ends lost 4 bases and 7 bases respectively, with 12 bases between them. Germline V lookup: CDR1 SGHKS, CDR2 YYEKEE (reference sequence). The CDR3 has 12 amino acids.

This chain connects TRBV7-9 to TRBJ1-2; 8 nucleotides line up with TRBD1. V shed 3 bases and J 7 bases; nucleotides not matched to a gene: 4. The CDR3 runs to 13 residues. Per the germline V gene, CDR1 is SEHNR and CDR2 is FQNEAQ (reference sequence). CDR3 DNA sequence: TGTGCCAGCAGCTTCAGGGGGCCGGGTGGCTACACCTTC. Protein: CASSFRGPGGYTF.

The chain has TRBV7-8 and TRBJ2-5; possibly TRBD2 for D (6 bases). The CDR3 is 15 amino acids. The germline V gene encodes CDR1 SGHVS and CDR2 FQNEAQ. V gave up 4 bases and J gave up 1 base, with 13 bases separating them. The CDR3: CASSYGTVPQETQYF. The CDR3 DNA sequence: TGTGCCAGCAGCTACGGGACTGTGCCCCAAGAGACCCAGTACTTC.

The CDR3 loop is CASIPVGLAGPYEQFF. The CDR3 DNA sequence: TGTGCCAGCATCCCGGTGGGCCTAGCGGGGCCATATGAGCAGTTCTTC. The chain has TRBV11-2 and TRBJ2-1, with TRBD2 matching 9 bases. The V gene end was trimmed by 7 bases and the J gene end by 8 bases; junction bases not matched to a gene: 15. The CDR3 is 16 residues long. Germline lookup yields CDR1 SGHAT and CDR2 FQNNGV.

The chain couples TRBV6-1 to TRBJ1-1, with D uncertain. The V end lost 5 bases, the J end lost 4 bases, and 11 bases lay between the germline ends. Germline V gene data show CDR1 as MNHNS and CDR2 as SASEGT. This CDR3 spans 13 amino acids. The DNA for the CDR3 is TGTGCCAGCAGTCACAGTAACCCCACTGAAGCTTTCTTT. It yields the protein CASSHSNPTEAFF.

J is TRBJ1-1 and V is TRBV14; the match to TRBD1 covers 7 bases. The junction had 7 bases not matched to a gene; V was cut back by 2 bases and J by 4 bases. The CDR3 length is 15 residues. Germline lookup yields CDR1 SGHDN and CDR2 FVKESK. The CDR3 sequence is CASSQLQGLGTEAFF. The CDR3 DNA sequence: TGTGCCAGCAGCCAATTACAGGGGTTGGGCACTGAAGCTTTCTTT.

V and J are TRBV28 and TRBJ1-5; no clear D gene. Deletions cut 7 bases from V and 4 bases from J, with 8 bases between. The CDR3 is made up of 12 amino acids. Germline lookup yields CDR1 MDHEN and CDR2 SYDVKM. The CDR3 DNA is TGTGCCAGCACCCTCCGGAATCAGCCCCAGCATTTT. It yields the protein CASTLRNQPQHF.

Remarks on this clone: The conserved phenylalanine or tryptophan normally closing the CDR3 is absent here, so this likely arose from a read error. The genes are TRBV7-9 and TRBJ2-3; D unresolved. This CDR3 spans 13 amino acids. CDR1 SEHNR and CDR2 FQNEAQ come from the germline V gene (reference sequence). The V gene lost 4 bases and the J gene lost 0 bases, with 5 bases spanning the gap. The CDR3 DNA sequence: TGTGCCAGCAGCTCTAAAAGCACAGATACGCAGTATCTT. This gives the protein CASSSKSTDTQYL.

Here the CDR3 DNA reads TGTGCCAGCAGCGTCGGGACAGGGGGTCAAGAGACCCAGTACTTC. Translating it yields CASSVGTGGQETQYF. The J gene is TRBJ2-5, the V gene TRBV5-5; the match to TRBD1 covers 11 bases. The germline V gene encodes CDR1 SGHKS and CDR2 YYEKEE (reference sequence). The CDR3 loop spans 15 amino acids. With 4 bases clipped from V and 2 bases from J, the junction kept 4 bases outside the gene matches.

V is TRBV7-3 and J is TRBJ1-6; D gene unclear. The V gene lost 5 bases and the J gene lost 7 bases, with 15 bases spanning the gap. CDR1 is SGHTA, CDR2 FQGTGA, per germline. The CDR3 has 15 residues. CDR3 DNA sequence: TGTGCCAGCAGCCTAAACTCAGGTTACAATTCACCCCTCCACTTT. This sequence encodes CASSLNSGYNSPLHF.

The rearrangement links TRBV2 to TRBJ1-5; TRBD1 is a possible D gene (6 bases). V lost 7 bases to trimming and J lost 1 base, with 8 bases between them. The CDR3 sequence is 13 residues long. Germline CDR1 SNHLY, CDR2 FYNNEI. CDR3 in DNA: TGTGCCAGCACCGGACAGAGCAATCAGCCCCAGCATTTT. This translates into CASTGQSNQPQHF.

Comments on this clone: A junction end diverges from the germline sequence, so it may reflect a read error. This sequence joins TRBV5-6 and TRBJ2-5, with 9 bases aligning to TRBD1. The CDR3 has 14 amino acids. The germline gives CDR1 SGHDT, CDR2 YYEEEE. CDR3 bases: TGTGCCAGCAGTTTGGAGGGACAGGGCAGGCAGCAGTACTTC. This sequence encodes CASSLEGQGRQQYF.

The chain combines TRBV5-1 with TRBJ2-1; 8 positions agree with TRBD2. The CDR3 extends over 16 amino acids. Germline assignment: CDR1 SGHRS and CDR2 YFSETQ. J was trimmed by 1 base and V by 4 bases; bases with no gene match: 7. The CDR3 DNA reads TGCGCCAGCAGCCCTACTAGCGGAACTTCCTACAATGAGCAGTTCTTC. Its protein product is CASSPTSGTSYNEQFF.

The chain is built from TRBV4-1 and TRBJ1-5; 7 nucleotides agree with TRBD1. V was pared by 2 bases and J by 2 bases, with 12 bases of the junction left unmatched. The CDR3 loop spans 18 amino acids. Germline V gives CDR1 MGHRA, CDR2 YSYEKL. CDR3 loop: CASSQKLQTGTGNQPQHF. In nucleotides, the CDR3 is TGCGCCAGCAGCCAAAAGCTACAGACAGGGACGGGCAATCAGCCCCAGCATTTT.

The chain combines TRBV7-8 with TRBJ2-1; D remains ambiguous. Deletions cut 1 base from V and 5 bases from J, with 9 bases between. Germline V CDR1 and CDR2: SGHVS, FQNEAQ. This CDR3 is 14 amino acids long. The CDR3 loop reads CASSLEVADNEQFF. CDR3 bases: TGTGCCAGCAGCTTAGAAGTAGCAGACAATGAGCAGTTCTTC.

This clone was found a few times. This rearrangement joins TRBV10-3 to TRBJ1-5; 7 bases align to TRBD1. The CDR3 consists of 15 residues. The germline gives CDR1 ENHRY, CDR2 SYGVKD. V shed 0 bases, J shed 6 bases, and the junction held 5 bases outside the gene matches. The CDR3 DNA sequence: TGTGCCATCAGTGAGTCAGGGGACAGAAGTCAGCCCCAGCATTTT. Translating it yields CAISESGDRSQPQHF.

The chain joins TRBV27 to TRBJ1-5; D call uncertain. Germline V gene lookup returns CDR1 MNHEY and CDR2 SMNVEV (reference sequence). The CDR3 spans 14 residues. V was pared by 6 bases and J by 0 bases, with 9 bases between. This CDR3 is CASRKGVSNQPQHF. DNA for the CDR3: TGTGCCAGCAGGAAGGGAGTTAGCAATCAGCCCCAGCATTTT.

This chain joins TRBV7-6 and TRBJ1-2, with D maybe TRBD1 (5 bases). The CDR3 length is 12 residues. The germline gives CDR1 SGHVS, CDR2 FNYEAQ. Trimming left V 4 bases short and J 8 bases short, with 11 bases between. CDR3 nucleotides: TGTGCCAGCAGCTCCGGCAGGGCGGGCTACACCTTC. Amino acid sequence: CASSSGRAGYTF.

This clone was picked up one time. This sequence joins TRBV7-8 and TRBJ2-3; 12 bases fit TRBD2. Trimming at V came to 5 bases and at J to 2 bases, leaving 5 bases not matched to a gene. Germline CDR1 and CDR2: SGHVS and FQNEAQ. This CDR3 comprises 16 residues. DNA for the CDR3: TGTGCCAGCAGCAAACGACTAGCGGGGGACACAGATACGCAGTATTTT. Amino acid sequence: CASSKRLAGDTDTQYF.

The chain carries TRBV27 and TRBJ1-1; 7 nucleotides line up with TRBD1. CDR3 length: 15 residues. Germline trimming cut 5 bases from V and 0 bases from J; bases unmatched to any gene: 6. Germline V lookup: CDR1 MNHEY, CDR2 SMNVEV (reference sequence). The CDR3 protein is CASSQGQNMNTEAFF. The CDR3 DNA reads TGTGCCAGCAGTCAGGGACAGAACATGAACACTGAAGCTTTCTTT.

This chain links TRBV6-4 with TRBJ2-3, with TRBD2 identical over 10 bases. The V gene's germline CDR1 is MRHNA and CDR2 SNTAGT. The CDR3 consists of 16 residues. V trimming: 2 bases; J trimming: 2 bases; junction bases outside the gene matches: 4. CDR3 region: CASSDESGGATDTQYF. The CDR3 DNA follows: TGTGCCAGCAGTGACGAGAGCGGGGGGGCCACAGATACGCAGTATTTT.

The chain joins TRBV2 to TRBJ1-3; 8 nucleotides match TRBD1. Trimming took 6 bases from V and 3 from J; bases not matched to a gene: 10. CDR3 size: 16 residues. Germline V lookup: CDR1 SNHLY, CDR2 FYNNEI. The CDR3 here is CASSRDRGTSGNTIYF. DNA for the CDR3: TGTGCCAGCAGCCGAGACAGGGGTACTAGTGGAAACACCATATATTTT.

The gene calls are TRBV9 and TRBJ2-5; D is possibly TRBD2 (6 bases). The CDR3 totals 14 residues. V lost 2 bases and J lost 5, with 13 bases in between. Germline V gene lookup returns CDR1 SGDLS and CDR2 YYNGEE. CDR3 loop: CASSVGGSWETQYF. The CDR3 DNA reads as TGTGCCAGCAGCGTTGGGGGGTCGTGGGAGACCCAGTACTTC.